These 2 T cell receptor beta chains share one sample of origin, sequenced in a study of breast tumors, draining lymph nodes, adjacent tissues. Breast cancer patients provided tissue from their axillary draining lymph nodes. TCRdb analysed the multiplex PCR reads with MiXCR anew, one entry per CDR3 protein. The sample lists 250,000 or so distinct CDR3 sequences; over 30% were seen once. Material for sequencing was axillary lymph node tissue. The origin of the receptors is a female donor with breast cancer. Some clones in this sample may be carry-over from other donors' samples.

Regarding this clonotype: One end of the junction varies from germline; a read error may be responsible. This chain joins TRBV7-9 and TRBJ2-2; 12 bases agree with TRBD1. The CDR3 length is 15 residues. From germline, CDR1 is SEHNR and CDR2 FQNEAQ (reference sequence). The CDR3 sequence: CASSPWDRGPGELFF. CDR3 DNA sequence: TGTGCCAGCAGCCCCTGGGACAGGGGGCCCGGGGAGCTGTTCTTT.

This clonotype has ten or more counts. The rearrangement joins TRBV20-1 to TRBJ2-7; D could derive from TRBD1 or TRBD2 (5 bases each). CDR3 length: 14 amino acids. V dropped 3 bases and J dropped 0 bases, with 12 bases sitting between them. Germline CDR1 is DFQATT and CDR2 is SNEGSKA (reference sequence). CDR3: CSARDFQGSYEQYF. CDR3 in DNA: TGCAGTGCTAGGGACTTCCAGGGCTCCTACGAGCAGTACTTC.